Listed here are 11 T cell receptor beta chains from one sample, sequenced in a study of cytomegalovirus exposure and HLA in healthy donors. The PCR ran on 60 Vbeta and 13 Jbeta primers. Assay: immunoSEQ multiplex PCR; the TCRdb copy retains only in-frame clones and omits some. Of around 150,000 clones detected, 78% appear once; the ten largest clones hold approximately 3%. Specimen: PBMCs. The receptors derive from a middle-aged woman in good health and CMV-seronegative.

This sequence joins TRBV15 and TRBJ2-1, with D unclear. Looked up from germline, CDR1 is LNHNV and CDR2 is YYDKDF (reference sequence). With 9 bases removed from V and 0 bases from J, the gap between germline ends came to 12 bases. This CDR3 has 14 residues. As DNA, the CDR3 is TGTGCCACTTCTAACGGTCCCTCCTACAATGAGCAGTTCTTC. Translated, it gives CATSNGPSYNEQFF. Based on the CDR3 plus reference TRBV15 and TRBJ2-1, the full variable domain is DAMVIQNPRYQVTQFGKPVTLSCSQTLNHNVMYWYQQKSSQAPKLLFHYYDKDFNNEADTPDNFQSRRPNTSFCFLDIRSPGLGDTAMYLCATSNGPSYNEQFFGPGTRLTVL.

With respect to this clone: One junction end disagrees with the germline gene, perhaps due to a read error. This chain links TRBV7-9 with TRBJ2-3; D gene uncertain. The CDR3 covers 16 residues. The germline gives CDR1 SEHNR, CDR2 FQNEAQ (reference sequence). As DNA, the CDR3 is TGTTCCAGCAGCTTAGGCAGCTGGGCTAAGCAAGATACGCAGTATTTT. Residues: CSSSLGSWAKQDTQYF.

This clone has more than one count but fewer than ten. This chain uses TRBV27 with TRBJ2-2, with D perhaps matching TRBD1 (5 bases). This CDR3 is built from 15 residues. CDR1 MNHEY and CDR2 SMNVEV come from the germline V gene (reference sequence). Deletions cut 6 bases from V and 4 bases from J, with 15 bases between. The CDR3 DNA sequence: TGTGCCAGCAGATGGGGCAGGGAAAGCACCGGGGAGCTGTTTTTT. Protein product: CASRWGRESTGELFF.

The rearrangement uses TRBV28 and TRBJ2-4; maybe TRBD1 (6 bases). Germline loops: CDR1 MDHEN, CDR2 SYDVKM. V lost 3 bases and J 6 bases, leaving 9 bases between the germline ends. This CDR3 contains 13 residues. The DNA of the CDR3 is TGTGCCAGCAGTTTCTACAGGGTAAACATTCAGTACTTC. Translation gives CASSFYRVNIQYF.

CDR3 sequence reads: CASSLFGQSTDTQYF. Written as DNA, the CDR3 is TGCGCCAGCAGCTTATTTGGACAGAGCACAGATACGCAGTATTTT. The chain couples TRBV5-1 to TRBJ2-3, with D tentatively TRBD1 (6 bases). Per germline, CDR1 SGHRS and CDR2 YFSETQ. Trimming shortened V by 2 bases and J by 0 bases, and 10 bases separated the two germline ends. CDR3 length equals 15 residues.

This clone is a singleton in its sample. The chain links TRBV4-1 to TRBJ2-4; 10 positions agree with TRBD2. V lost 1 base to trimming and J lost 1 base; unmatched junction nucleotides: 4. The CDR3 is made up of 17 amino acids. In germline, CDR1 is MGHRA, CDR2 YSYEKL. The CDR3 region is CASSQGRAGGAKNIQYF. As DNA, the CDR3 is TGCGCCAGCAGCCAAGGCAGAGCGGGGGGGGCCAAAAACATTCAGTACTTC.

The chain combines TRBV7-6 with TRBJ2-5; 8 bases align to TRBD2. Trimming took 5 bases from V and 5 from J; bases not matched to a gene: 1. Germline V CDR1 and CDR2: SGHVS, FNYEAQ. There are 12 residues in the CDR3. For the CDR3, the DNA is TGTGCCAGCAGCCGGGGGGGGGAGACCCAGTACTTC. It yields the protein CASSRGGETQYF.

The chain has TRBV7-2 and TRBJ1-3, with D hard to call. Looked up from germline, CDR1 is SGHTA and CDR2 is FQGNSA. V was pared by 5 bases and J by 2 bases, with 10 bases between. The CDR3 consists of 14 residues. The CDR3, as DNA: TGTGCCAGCAGCGTACCTATTCCTGGAAACACCATATATTTT. Protein sequence: CASSVPIPGNTIYF. The variable domain in full, completed from reference TRBV7-2 and TRBJ1-3, reads GAGVSQSPSNKVTEKGKDVELRCDPISGHTALYWYRQSLGQGLEFLIYFQGNSAPDKSGLPSDRFSAERTGGSVSTLTIQRTQQEDSAVYLCASSVPIPGNTIYFGEGSWLTVV.

A few counts support this clone. The chain employs TRBV6-9 and TRBJ1-5, with D possibly being TRBD1 (6 bases). Germline CDR1 is MNHGY and CDR2 is SVAAGI. V was cut by 5 bases and J by 8 bases, with 19 bases left in between. The CDR3 has 15 residues. The CDR3 bases are TGTGCCAGCAGTGTTTGGACAGTCGGTCAGGAGCCCCAGCATTTT. It translates to CASSVWTVGQEPQHF.

This clone occurred a few times. The chain combines TRBV10-3 with TRBJ2-1; 16 bases are a match to TRBD2. J gave up 8 bases and V 6 bases, and 13 bases lay outside the gene matches. Germline V lookup: CDR1 ENHRY, CDR2 SYGVKD. The CDR3 is 18 amino acids. The CDR3 bases are TGTGCCATCAGCCCGGGACTAGCGGGGGGGCCGGATGGGGATGAGCAGTTCTTC. Translation: CAISPGLAGGPDGDEQFF.

V is TRBV5-1 and J is TRBJ2-1; 11 nucleotides line up with TRBD2. This CDR3 region has 15 residues. V lost 4 bases, J lost 6 bases, and 6 bases stayed unmatched. CDR1 SGHRS and CDR2 YFSETQ come from the germline V gene. Here the CDR3 DNA reads TGCGCCAGCAGCGAGGTAGCGGGGGGGCTCAATGAGCAGTTCTTC. Its translation is CASSEVAGGLNEQFF.